Below are 23 T cell receptor beta chains sequenced from a single sample in a study of blood T cell repertoires in COVID-19. Clones were read by immunoSEQ multiplex PCR, and TCRdb kept only the in-frame ones, dropping some. This sample has 150,000 to 200,000 clones; just under 85% occur once, and the top ten carry about 20%. Sequencing input: peripheral blood. Source of these receptors: an elderly woman with acute or convalescent COVID-19.

The J gene is TRBJ2-7, the V gene TRBV6-2 or TRBV6-3, with D perhaps matching TRBD1 (6 bases). The CDR3 runs to 14 residues. Per germline, CDR1 MNHEY and CDR2 SVGEGT. The ends were cut back, 2 bases at V and 7 bases at J, with 15 bases in the middle. The CDR3 nucleotides read TGTGCCAGCAGTTACCCGGCAGGGGTTCGTGAGCAGTACTTC. Translated: CASSYPAGVREQYF.

The J gene is TRBJ1-2, the V gene TRBV2; 7 bases agree with TRBD1. This CDR3 contains 15 residues. Looked up from germline, CDR1 is SNHLY and CDR2 is FYNNEI. V trimming: 5 bases; J trimming: 1 base; junction bases outside the gene matches: 7. For the CDR3, the DNA is TGTGCCAGCAGTAGTCGAGGACAGGTTAACTATGGCTACACCTTC. This sequence encodes CASSSRGQVNYGYTF.

In this sample, this clone turned up once. The chain recombines TRBV7-6 with TRBJ2-7; maybe TRBD2 (7 bases). Trimming pared 5 bases from V and 2 bases from J, leaving 13 bases between. Germline CDR1 and CDR2: SGHVS and FNYEAQ. The CDR3 runs to 14 residues. The CDR3 protein is CASSGGRGAYEQYF. The CDR3, as DNA: TGTGCCAGCAGCGGGGGGAGGGGGGCCTACGAGCAGTACTTC.

V usage is TRBV6-1 and J usage is TRBJ2-1, with a weak D call TRBD2 (6 bases). The CDR3 runs 16 residues. V was clipped by 0 bases and J by 4 bases, with 13 bases between them. Germline V lookup: CDR1 MNHNS, CDR2 SASEGT. For the CDR3, the DNA is TGTGCCAGCAGTGAAGCGCGTCTAGCGCCTTACAATGAGCAGTTCTTC. It translates to CASSEARLAPYNEQFF.

J is TRBJ1-2 and V is TRBV30; no clear D gene. The V gene's germline CDR1 is GTSNPN and CDR2 SVGIG (reference sequence). V was cut by 3 bases and J by 8 bases, with 19 bases left in between. The length of the CDR3 is 14 residues. This CDR3 reads CAWSQGRLPWGYTF. The CDR3, as DNA: TGTGCCTGGAGCCAAGGGAGGCTGCCATGGGGCTACACCTTC.

This sequence joins TRBV19 and TRBJ2-7, with 7 bases aligning to TRBD2. The CDR3 runs 15 residues. Germline V gene sequence: CDR1 LNHDA, CDR2 SQIVND (reference sequence). The junction had 5 bases not matched to a gene; V was cut back by 3 bases and J by 0 bases. CDR3 region: CASSIWRESSYEQYF. In nucleotides, the CDR3 is TGTGCCAGTAGTATCTGGCGGGAGAGCTCCTACGAGCAGTACTTC. Full variable domain (outside the CDR3, taken from reference TRBV19 and TRBJ2-7): DGGITQSPKYLFRKEGQNVTLSCEQNLNHDAMYWYRQDPGQGLRLIYYSQIVNDFQKGDIAEGYSVSREKKESFPLTVTSAQKNPTAFYLCASSIWRESSYEQYFGPGTRLTVT.

This chain connects TRBV3-1 (or the pseudogene TRBV3-2) to TRBJ2-7, with 15 bases fitting TRBD2. The junction had 4 bases not matched to a gene; V was cut back by 4 bases and J by 6 bases. CDR3 length: 15 residues. CDR1 is LGHDT and CDR2 is YNNKEL in the germline V gene (reference sequence). CDR3 protein: CASSRGGLAGGEQYF. The CDR3 DNA follows: TGTGCCAGCAGCCGAGGGGGACTAGCGGGAGGCGAGCAGTACTTC.

The gene calls are TRBV4-2 and TRBJ2-1, with TRBD2 matching over 13 bases. The CDR3 runs 17 residues. From germline, CDR1 is LGHNA and CDR2 YNFKEQ. V shed 1 base, J shed 7 bases, and the junction held 7 bases outside the gene matches. The CDR3 DNA sequence: TGTGCCAGCAGCCAAGGACCACTAGCGGGAGGGCCAAATGAGCAGTTCTTC. Its translation: CASSQGPLAGGPNEQFF.

The chain has TRBV7-2 and TRBJ2-7; TRBD2 agrees at 10 bases. Germline V gene data show CDR1 as SGHTA and CDR2 as FQGNSA. V was clipped by 5 bases and J by 3 bases; unmatched bases: 10. The length of the CDR3 is 16 residues. Here the CDR3 DNA reads TGTGCCAGCAGCCTCATGGCTAGCGGGAGTCTCTACGAGCAGTACTTC. This codes for CASSLMASGSLYEQYF.

The V call is TRBV7-8, the J call TRBJ2-7; D is perhaps TRBD2 (5 bases). The CDR3 has 11 residues. The germline V and J ends were trimmed by 5 bases and 7 bases, with 9 bases remaining between them. Germline V gives CDR1 SGHVS, CDR2 FQNEAQ. The chain's CDR3 is CASSLREEQYF. CDR3 coding DNA: TGTGCCAGCAGCCTTAGGGAGGAGCAGTACTTC.

V gene TRBV15 combines with J gene TRBJ1-2; TRBD1 is a possible D gene (6 bases). Germline V CDR1 and CDR2: LNHNV, YYDKDF (reference sequence). CDR3 size: 14 residues. V was shortened by 5 bases and J by 1 base, with 11 bases between the two germline ends. The CDR3 spells CATSHGQINYGYTF. DNA of the CDR3: TGTGCCACCAGCCACGGACAGATTAACTATGGCTACACCTTC.

V gene TRBV25-1 combines with J gene TRBJ1-2, with unresolved D. CDR3 size: 13 residues. Germline V gene sequence: CDR1 MGHDK, CDR2 SYGVNS. Trimming took off 10 bases at V and 3 bases at J, with 15 bases between the two ends. DNA of the CDR3: TGTGCCACCGCTAGTCCCGTCGACTATGGCTACACCTTC. This encodes CATASPVDYGYTF.

The V and J genes are TRBV19 and TRBJ1-1, with D hard to call. The CDR3 has 14 residues. Trimming removed 3 bases at V and 4 bases at J, with 12 bases between. Germline V gene lookup returns CDR1 LNHDA and CDR2 SQIVND (reference sequence). The CDR3 nucleotides are TGTGCCAGTAGTATTAATGAGGGAGGCACTGAAGCTTTCTTT. This sequence encodes CASSINEGGTEAFF. Combining the CDR3 with reference TRBV19 and TRBJ1-1 gives the whole variable domain DGGITQSPKYLFRKEGQNVTLSCEQNLNHDAMYWYRQDPGQGLRLIYYSQIVNDFQKGDIAEGYSVSREKKESFPLTVTSAQKNPTAFYLCASSINEGGTEAFFGQGTRLTVV.

The chain uses TRBV5-1 and TRBJ2-7, with 7 bases that match TRBD2. The CDR3 loop spans 14 amino acids. The V and J ends lost 3 bases and 4 bases, in that order; junction bases with no gene match: 7. Looked up from germline, CDR1 is SGHRS and CDR2 is YFSETQ. The CDR3 spells CASSSSGPRYEQYF. The CDR3, as DNA: TGCGCCAGCAGCTCTAGCGGACCAAGATACGAGCAGTACTTC.

The chain couples TRBV10-3 to TRBJ2-1, with TRBD2 identical over 12 bases. This CDR3 region has 15 residues. Looked up from germline, CDR1 is ENHRY and CDR2 is SYGVKD. Trimming removed 7 bases from V and 6 bases from J; junction bases left unmatched: 7. CDR3 nucleotide sequence: TGTGCCATCAAGAACCTAGCGGGAGGGCCCAATGAGCAGTTCTTC. It is translated as CAIKNLAGGPNEQFF.

The chain recombines TRBV9 with TRBJ2-7; possibly TRBD1 for D (5 bases). CDR1 and CDR2 from the germline V gene are SGDLS and YYNGEE. The CDR3 contains 15 residues. The V end lost 2 bases, the J end lost 0 bases, and 12 bases lay between the germline ends. Written as DNA, the CDR3 is TGTGCCAGCAGCGTTAACACAGGCCTCTCCTACGAGCAGTACTTC. This encodes CASSVNTGLSYEQYF.

This clone was found once. The V and J genes are TRBV9 and TRBJ2-3, with 7 positions matching TRBD2. The CDR3 contains 15 residues. Germline V gives CDR1 SGDLS, CDR2 YYNGEE. The V segment lost 4 bases and the J segment 1 base; nucleotides outside the gene matches: 6. CDR3 region: CASSPRTSGTDTQYF. CDR3 in DNA: TGTGCCAGCAGCCCTCGCACTAGCGGCACAGATACGCAGTATTTT.

The V call is TRBV27, the J call TRBJ2-7; possible D gene TRBD2, 5 bases. The CDR3 is made up of 14 amino acids. Germline CDR1 is MNHEY and CDR2 is SMNVEV (reference sequence). V lost 1 base and J 5 bases, leaving 12 bases between the germline ends. The CDR3 DNA is TGTGCCAGCAGTTTATTAGGGCTAGCCCACGAGCAGTACTTC. As protein: CASSLLGLAHEQYF.

This clone came up a few times. Other DNA sequences from this sample encode an identical CDR3 as well. The rearrangement joins TRBV29-1 to TRBJ2-7; 11 bases match TRBD2. The CDR3 spans 14 residues. Per germline, CDR1 SQVTM and CDR2 ANQGSEA. V lost 6 bases to trimming and J lost 2 bases; unmatched junction nucleotides: 6. CDR3 coding DNA: TGCAGCGTGGACGGACTAGCGGGCCCCTACGAGCAGTACTTC. Its translation is CSVDGLAGPYEQYF.

This clone was seen just once. The chain joins TRBV29-1 to TRBJ1-2, with D maybe TRBD1 (6 bases). Germline V gene data show CDR1 as SQVTM and CDR2 as ANQGSEA. The germline V and J ends were trimmed by 1 base and 4 bases, with 7 bases remaining between them. This CDR3 region has 12 residues. CDR3 in DNA: TGCAGCGTTGAAGGGACAGTCTATGGCTACACCTTC. Its protein product is CSVEGTVYGYTF.

J is TRBJ2-2 and V is TRBV11-2, with D unclear. CDR3 length: 15 amino acids. Germline-derived CDR1 and CDR2 are SGHAT and FQNNGV. Trimming removed 2 bases at V and 4 bases at J, with 11 bases between. The CDR3 reads CASSLNVLSTGELFF. The CDR3, as DNA: TGTGCCAGCAGCTTAAACGTGCTGAGCACCGGGGAGCTGTTTTTT.

This rearrangement joins TRBV30 to TRBJ2-7; 9 nucleotides line up with TRBD1. The CDR3 consists of 13 residues. Germline CDR1 is GTSNPN and CDR2 is SVGIG (reference sequence). Trimming took 6 bases from V and 3 from J; bases not matched to a gene: 6. CDR3 residues: CACEDRGSYEQYF. CDR3 sequence (DNA): TGTGCCTGTGAGGACAGGGGAAGCTACGAGCAGTACTTC.

The chain employs TRBV19 and TRBJ2-1; TRBD2 agrees at 16 bases. The CDR3 contains 19 residues. CDR1 LNHDA and CDR2 SQIVND come from the germline V gene (reference sequence). Trimming took 3 bases from V and 5 from J; bases not matched to a gene: 10. The CDR3 sequence: CASSIKGLAGGPPDNEQFF. In DNA form, the CDR3 reads TGTGCCAGTAGTATTAAGGGACTAGCGGGAGGGCCCCCCGACAATGAGCAGTTCTTC.